This T cell receptor (beta chain) was recovered during a study of cytomegalovirus exposure and HLA in healthy donors. The wider study: About 85 million unique TCR sequences came from HLA-typed donors in an early release. Study-wide results and limits: The study carried out a later analysis of TCR beta sequences. It associated roughly 17,000 of them with specific HLA alleles at a false discovery rate of 0.05.

The CDR3 sequence is 12 residues long. CDR1 is SEHNR, CDR2 FQNEAQ, per germline (reference sequence). On this clone: Its matching antigen is unknown. A read error may account for a junction end that differs from germline.

The PCR used 60 Vbeta and 13 Jbeta primers. This table comes from immunoSEQ multiplex PCR, and its TCRdb copy is limited to in-frame clones, with some not included. Found here are 90,000 to 100,000 clones, about 76% of them singletons; the top ten hold 4.5% to 6%. Specimen: PBMCs. The chain joins TRBV7-9 to TRBJ1-2; D remains unclear. The receptor was derived from a woman between 40 and 50 years old in good health and CMV-seronegative. DNA of the CDR3: TGTGCCGGCAGCTTGTTATACTATGGCTACACCTTC. Translating it yields CAGSLLYYGYTF.